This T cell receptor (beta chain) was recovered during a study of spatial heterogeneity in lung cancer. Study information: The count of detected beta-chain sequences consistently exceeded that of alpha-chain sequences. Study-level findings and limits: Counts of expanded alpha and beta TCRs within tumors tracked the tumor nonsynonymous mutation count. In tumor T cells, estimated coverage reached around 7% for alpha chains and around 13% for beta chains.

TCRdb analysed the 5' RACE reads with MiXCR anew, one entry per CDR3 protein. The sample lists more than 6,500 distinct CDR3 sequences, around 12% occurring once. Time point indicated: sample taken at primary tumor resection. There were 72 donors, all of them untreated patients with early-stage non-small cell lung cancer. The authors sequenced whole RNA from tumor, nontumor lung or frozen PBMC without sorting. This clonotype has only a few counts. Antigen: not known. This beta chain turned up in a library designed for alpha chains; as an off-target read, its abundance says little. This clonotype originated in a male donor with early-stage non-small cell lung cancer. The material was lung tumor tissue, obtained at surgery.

The CDR3 loop reads CASSPPGQGLNEQYF. The CDR3 bases are TGTGCCAGCAGCCCGCCGGGACAGGGTTTGAACGAGCAGTACTTC. The rearrangement links TRBV7-9 to TRBJ2-7; TRBD1 agrees at 9 bases. V was clipped by 5 bases and J by 5 bases; unmatched bases: 10. The germline V gene has CDR1 SEHNR and CDR2 FQNEAQ (reference sequence). The CDR3 totals 15 residues.